The present T cell receptor (beta chain) was sequenced within a study of cytomegalovirus exposure and HLA in healthy donors. The primer mix had 60 Vbeta and 13 Jbeta primers. The assay was immunoSEQ multiplex PCR, and TCRdb's table has in-frame clones only and misses some. The table shows about 150,000 clones, with approximately 80% occurring only once. V shed 1 base, J shed 7 bases, and the junction held 10 bases outside the gene matches. The CDR3 length is 15 residues. Germline CDR1 and CDR2: SGHRS and YFSETQ. Sample: PBMCs. The sequence was obtained from a middle-aged woman in good health and CMV-seropositive. The chain uses TRBV5-1 and TRBJ2-7, with 8 bases identical to TRBD1. CDR3 sequence (DNA): TGCGCCAGCAGCTTGTTTCAGGGGGCGCTTTGGGAGCAGTACTTC. The encoded protein is CASSLFQGALWEQYF.